Presented here are 18 T cell receptor beta chains from one specimen sequenced in a study of control samples from healthy donors and cancer patients. The table came from immunoSEQ multiplex PCR; TCRdb's copy has only in-frame clones and leaves some out. The sample lists about 80,000 clones, around 92% seen once, with 4.5% to 7% in the top ten. Sequencing input: blood. The receptor set was obtained from a middle-aged man in good health.

The genes are TRBV11-3 and TRBJ1-1; D might be TRBD1 (5 bases). CDR3 length equals 13 residues. V dropped 10 bases and J dropped 7 bases, with 19 bases sitting between them. CDR1 is SGHNT and CDR2 is YENEEA in the germline V gene. The chain's CDR3 is CATSSHDSDEAFF. The CDR3 DNA reads as TGTGCCACCTCGTCCCACGACAGTGATGAAGCTTTCTTT.

This chain connects TRBV5-1 to TRBJ2-6; the D is unclear. V lost 6 bases, J lost 0 bases, and 16 bases lay in between. Germline V gene sequence: CDR1 SGHRS, CDR2 YFSETQ. The CDR3 has 17 amino acids. The CDR3 sequence is CASTSTIPLSGANVLTF. The DNA of the CDR3 is TGCGCCAGCACCTCGACAATCCCCCTCTCTGGGGCCAACGTCCTGACTTTC.

As for this clone: In the same sample, other DNA sequences code for this CDR3. The chain links TRBV18 to TRBJ1-5; D remains ambiguous. CDR3 length: 14 residues. Germline values: CDR1 KGHSH, CDR2 LQKENI. V was pared by 6 bases and J by 3 bases, with 12 bases between. CDR3 sequence reads: CASSLGGVNQPQHF. The CDR3 nucleotides read TGTGCCAGCTCTTTAGGTGGGGTCAATCAGCCCCAGCATTTT.

The chain employs TRBV14 and TRBJ2-4, with D tentatively TRBD2 (6 bases). The CDR3 runs to 15 residues. The V gene lost 0 bases and the J gene lost 6 bases, with 12 bases spanning the gap. Germline-derived CDR1 and CDR2 are SGHDN and FVKESK. Written as DNA, the CDR3 is TGTGCCAGCAGCCAAGAAGGAGGGAGGAGAAACATTCAGTACTTC. It is translated as CASSQEGGRRNIQYF.

This chain uses TRBV25-1 with TRBJ2-2, with D possibly matching TRBD1 (5 bases). Germline CDR1 MGHDK, CDR2 SYGVNS. The V and J ends lost 0 bases and 6 bases respectively, with 11 bases between them. The CDR3 extends over 15 amino acids. The CDR3: CASSEYTGLAGELFF. DNA of the CDR3: TGTGCCAGCAGTGAATACACAGGATTAGCCGGGGAGCTGTTTTTT.

V gene TRBV21-1 combines with J gene TRBJ2-7; the table's D call, TRBD2, has no DNA check behind it. TRBV21-1 is noted as a pseudogene. CDR3 length: 14 amino acids. The CDR3 loop reads CAIVRERGGYEQYF. CDR3 nucleotides: TGTGCCATCGTTAGGGAGCGGGGAGGCTACGAGCAGTACTTC.

This clone has just a few counts. This sample also contains other DNA sequences that code for the same CDR3. This sequence joins TRBV18 and TRBJ1-1, with D perhaps matching TRBD1 (5 bases). Per germline, CDR1 KGHSH and CDR2 LQKENI. The CDR3 runs to 13 residues. V lost 6 bases and J lost 1, with 9 bases in between. The CDR3 spells CASSLDRNTEAFF. The CDR3 coding sequence is TGTGCCAGCTCCCTTGACAGGAACACTGAAGCTTTCTTT. Using reference TRBV18 and TRBJ1-1 for the parts outside the CDR3, the full variable domain is NAGVMQNPRHLVRRRGQEARLRCSPMKGHSHVYWYRQLPEEGLKFMVYLQKENIIDESGMPKERFSAEFPKEGPSILRIQQVVRGDSAAYFCASSLDRNTEAFFGQGTRLTVV.

The V call is TRBV30, the J call TRBJ1-3; D not certain. Germline V gene lookup returns CDR1 GTSNPN and CDR2 SVGIG (reference sequence). The CDR3 loop spans 13 amino acids. V was pared by 3 bases and J by 0 bases, with 6 bases between. CDR3: CAWSRSSGNTIYF. DNA for the CDR3: TGTGCCTGGAGCAGGAGCTCTGGAAACACCATATATTTT.

The CDR3 here is CASSQEWAGGATDTQYF. In DNA form, the CDR3 reads TGTGCCAGCAGCCAAGAATGGGCGGGGGGGGCCACAGATACGCAGTATTTT. The chain combines TRBV3-1 (or the pseudogene TRBV3-2) with TRBJ2-3; 9 nucleotides align to TRBD2. V dropped 0 bases and J dropped 2; count of bases not matched to a gene: 6. The CDR3 has 17 amino acids. Germline V CDR1 and CDR2: LGHDT, YNNKEL (reference sequence).

J is TRBJ1-3 and V is TRBV18; 8 nucleotides agree with TRBD1. This CDR3 comprises 14 residues. V dropped 3 bases and J dropped 4; count of bases not matched to a gene: 2. Germline lookup yields CDR1 KGHSH and CDR2 LQKENI. The CDR3 is CASSPAGGGNTIYF. DNA for the CDR3: TGTGCCAGCTCACCCGCAGGGGGCGGAAACACCATATATTTT.

The gene calls are TRBV5-1 and TRBJ2-3, with D possibly being TRBD2 (5 bases). This CDR3 contains 14 residues. Germline V gene lookup returns CDR1 SGHRS and CDR2 YFSETQ. The V gene lost 7 bases and the J gene lost 0 bases, with 12 bases spanning the gap. The CDR3 reads CASRDSPSTDTQYF. The CDR3, as DNA: TGCGCCAGCCGGGATAGCCCTAGCACAGATACGCAGTATTTT.

The rearrangement links TRBV4-1 to TRBJ1-5; the D gene is possibly TRBD1 (5 bases). The CDR3 runs to 16 residues. Trimming left V 0 bases short and J 9 bases short, with 18 bases between. Germline lookup yields CDR1 MGHRA and CDR2 YSYEKL. For the CDR3, the DNA is TGCGCCAGCAGCCAAGAGATGGGCCGTGAGGGACTGCCCCAGCATTTT. This translates into CASSQEMGREGLPQHF.

This rearrangement joins TRBV3-1 (or the pseudogene TRBV3-2) to TRBJ1-6; D possibly corresponds to TRBD1 (6 bases). The CDR3 has 16 amino acids. Trimming removed 0 bases at V and 2 bases at J, with 8 bases between. Germline V gene sequence: CDR1 LGHDT, CDR2 YNNKEL (reference sequence). DNA for the CDR3: TGTGCCAGCAGCCAAGATGCAGGGGCCTATAATTCACCCCTCCACTTT. Its protein is CASSQDAGAYNSPLHF.

CDR3 sequence: CASSQGTAAYEQYF. The CDR3 DNA follows: TGTGCCAGCAGCCAAGGCACGGCCGCCTACGAGCAGTACTTC. This chain joins TRBV5-6 and TRBJ2-7; no clear D. V shed 4 bases and J shed 2 bases, with 13 bases lying between them. In germline, CDR1 is SGHDT, CDR2 YYEEEE. The CDR3 has 14 residues.

This sequence joins TRBV24-1 and TRBJ1-6; TRBD1 agrees at 8 bases. The ends lost 9 bases at V and 8 bases at J; junction bases unmatched: 8. The CDR3 length is 14 residues. The germline CDR1 and CDR2 sequences are KGHDR and SFDVKD. CDR3 sequence reads: CATPFDRGYSPLHF. DNA for the CDR3: TGTGCCACCCCCTTTGACAGGGGTTATTCACCCCTCCACTTT.

The V gene is TRBV5-4, the J gene TRBJ2-7, with no clear D. The CDR3 is 14 residues long. In germline, CDR1 is SGHNT, CDR2 YYREEE (reference sequence). The ends were cut back, 0 bases at V and 0 bases at J, with 7 bases in the middle. The CDR3 DNA sequence: TGTGCCAGCAGCTTGGTCGCCAGCTCCTACGAGCAGTACTTC. This translates into CASSLVASSYEQYF.

V is TRBV18 and J is TRBJ2-7, with no clear D. CDR1 and CDR2 from the germline V gene are KGHSH and LQKENI. V lost 4 bases to trimming and J lost 3 bases, with 16 bases between them. There are 15 residues in the CDR3. For the CDR3, the DNA is TGTGCCAGCTCACTAACCCTCTCGGGTAACTACGAGCAGTACTTC. Protein product: CASSLTLSGNYEQYF. Combining the CDR3 with reference TRBV18 and TRBJ2-7 gives the whole variable domain NAGVMQNPRHLVRRRGQEARLRCSPMKGHSHVYWYRQLPEEGLKFMVYLQKENIIDESGMPKERFSAEFPKEGPSILRIQQVVRGDSAAYFCASSLTLSGNYEQYFGPGTRLTVT.

V is TRBV11-2 and J is TRBJ2-7; unclear D gene. From germline, CDR1 is SGHAT and CDR2 FQNNGV. V was cut by 0 bases and J by 11 bases, with 14 bases left in between. The CDR3 loop spans 13 amino acids. The CDR3, as DNA: TGTGCCAGCAGCTTAGATGGTTCCACGGAAAAGTACTTC. Translated: CASSLDGSTEKYF.